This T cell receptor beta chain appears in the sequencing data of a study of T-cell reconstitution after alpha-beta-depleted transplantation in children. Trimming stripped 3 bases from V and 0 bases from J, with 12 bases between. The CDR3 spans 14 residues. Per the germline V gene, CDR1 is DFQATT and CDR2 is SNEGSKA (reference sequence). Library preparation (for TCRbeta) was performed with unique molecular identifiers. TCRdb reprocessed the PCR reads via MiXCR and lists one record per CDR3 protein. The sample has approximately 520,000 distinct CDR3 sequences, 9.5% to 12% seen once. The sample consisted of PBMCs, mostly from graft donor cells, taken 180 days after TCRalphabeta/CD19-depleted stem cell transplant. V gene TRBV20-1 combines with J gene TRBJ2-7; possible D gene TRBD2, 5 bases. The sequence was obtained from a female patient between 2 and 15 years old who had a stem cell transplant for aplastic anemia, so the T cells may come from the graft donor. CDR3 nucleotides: TGCAGTGCTAGGGTAGCGTACCACTCCTACGAGCAGTACTTC. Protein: CSARVAYHSYEQYF.